Each of the 28 T cell receptor beta chains below was sequenced from the same sample in a study of identical twins. TCRdb re-called the 5' RACE reads with MiXCR, one entry per CDR3 protein. The profile shows about 890,000 distinct CDR3 sequences, 12% of them singletons. A further study also used this sample, focusing on yellow fever vaccine responses in identical twins.

Sample: PBMCs. The receptor set was obtained from a woman under 30 in good health.

The CDR3, as DNA: TGTGCCAGCAGTTTAGTGCGCGGGAGGGCTAGCTCCTACGAGCAGTACTTC. This sequence encodes CASSLVRGRASSYEQYF. This chain uses TRBV12-3 or TRBV12-4 with TRBJ2-7; 9 bases fit TRBD2. This CDR3 region has 17 residues. The trim removed 1 base at V and 0 bases at J, leaving 7 bases unmatched.

This clonotype was recorded at least ten times. The CDR3 region is CASSPWVNTEAFF. In DNA, the CDR3 is TGTGCCAGCAGCCCTTGGGTGAACACTGAAGCTTTCTTT. This chain links TRBV3-1 with TRBJ1-1; D unresolved. In germline, CDR1 is LGHDT, CDR2 YNNKEL (reference sequence). V dropped 4 bases and J dropped 0 bases, with 6 bases sitting between them. This CDR3 is built from 13 residues. Full variable domain (missing parts from reference TRBV3-1 and TRBJ1-1): DTAVSQTPKYLVTQMGNDKSIKCEQNLGHDTMYWYKQDSKKFLKIMFSYNNKELIINETVPNRFSPKSPDKAHLNLHINSLELGDSAVYFCASSPWVNTEAFFGQGTRLTVV.

This clonotype was counted a few times. This rearrangement joins TRBV25-1 to TRBJ2-1; possibly TRBD1 for D (8 bases). Trimming left V 3 bases short and J 0 bases short, with 15 bases between. The CDR3 extends over 17 amino acids. Germline V gene data show CDR1 as MGHDK and CDR2 as SYGVNS. The CDR3 region is CASSDEDREGSYNEQFF. The DNA for the CDR3 is TGTGCCAGCAGTGATGAGGACAGGGAGGGCTCCTACAATGAGCAGTTCTTC.

This clonotype was observed many times. J is TRBJ1-1 and V is TRBV10-3; possibly TRBD1 for D (6 bases). Germline V gene lookup returns CDR1 ENHRY and CDR2 SYGVKD. V was shortened by 6 bases and J by 3 bases, with 17 bases between the two germline ends. The CDR3 runs 15 residues. Here the CDR3 reads CAIRPTQEGDTEAFF. The CDR3 DNA sequence: TGTGCCATCAGGCCTACCCAGGAGGGGGACACTGAAGCTTTCTTT.

This clonotype has a handful of counts. V is TRBV11-3 and J is TRBJ2-6, with a possible D match to TRBD1 (6 bases). The CDR3 consists of 17 residues. The germline CDR1 and CDR2 sequences are SGHNT and YENEEA. V dropped 4 bases and J dropped 0 bases, with 13 bases sitting between them. CDR3 residues: CASSSRDTISGANVLTF. Here the CDR3 DNA reads TGTGCCAGCAGCTCCCGGGACACCATCTCTGGGGCCAACGTCCTGACTTTC. Full variable domain (missing parts from reference TRBV11-3 and TRBJ2-6): EAGVVQSPRYKIIEKKQPVAFWCNPISGHNTLYWYLQNLGQGPELLIRYENEEAVDDSQLPKDRFSAERLKGVDSTLKIQPAELGDSAVYLCASSSRDTISGANVLTFGAGSRLTVL.

This clonotype was counted a few times. The rearrangement links TRBV28 to TRBJ2-7; D unclear. V was shortened by 2 bases and J by 5 bases, with 19 bases between the two germline ends. This CDR3 contains 16 residues. The germline gives CDR1 MDHEN, CDR2 SYDVKM. The CDR3 DNA is TGTGCCAGCAGTTTACGAGGTGGAAATGGTTTTAACGAGCAGTACTTC. This gives the protein CASSLRGGNGFNEQYF.

The chain uses TRBV6-1 and TRBJ2-1; TRBD2 agrees at 7 bases. V lost 6 bases to trimming and J lost 8 bases; unmatched junction nucleotides: 13. Germline V gives CDR1 MNHNS, CDR2 SASEGT. This CDR3 is built from 15 residues. DNA for the CDR3: TGTGCCAGCAGGTCTCCACTGCCGGGGGGAGATGAGCAGTTCTTC. Translating it yields CASRSPLPGGDEQFF.

The rearrangement links TRBV6-1 to TRBJ2-2; 10 bases fit TRBD2. CDR1 and CDR2 from the germline V gene are MNHNS and SASEGT. The CDR3 length is 16 residues. Trimming cost V 5 bases and J 6 bases; bases outside gene matches: 9. CDR3 loop: CASSRSSGRGSGELFF. The CDR3 bases are TGTGCCAGCAGTCGCTCTAGCGGGAGAGGGTCCGGGGAGCTGTTTTTT.

This clonotype showed up many times. The chain carries TRBV12-3 or TRBV12-4 and TRBJ2-7; D tentatively fits TRBD1 or TRBD2 (5 bases each). The CDR3 covers 16 residues. Between the trimmed V and J ends, which lost 4 bases and 4 bases, there was a span of 20 bases. The CDR3 DNA follows: TGTGCCAGCAGTTCAACCCATTGGGGGAGAGGATACGAGCAGTACTTC. Translating it yields CASSSTHWGRGYEQYF.

The chain combines TRBV6-1 with TRBJ2-7; 7 bases align to TRBD1. CDR1 is MNHNS and CDR2 is SASEGT in the germline V gene. Trimming removed 5 bases from V and 2 bases from J; junction bases left unmatched: 12. The CDR3 spans 16 residues. This chain's CDR3 is CASSLGRQGVPYEQYF. The DNA for the CDR3 is TGTGCCAGCAGTCTAGGACGTCAGGGGGTACCCTACGAGCAGTACTTC.

This clonotype turned up a few times. This chain joins TRBV5-1 and TRBJ2-1, with 7 bases lining up with TRBD1. V trimming: 0 bases; J trimming: 5 bases; junction bases outside the gene matches: 8. Germline assignment: CDR1 SGHRS and CDR2 YFSETQ. The CDR3 consists of 16 residues. The CDR3 loop reads CASSLVAGGSNNEQFF. The CDR3 coding sequence is TGCGCCAGCAGCTTGGTTGCAGGGGGTAGTAACAATGAGCAGTTCTTC. The whole variable domain, filled in from reference TRBV5-1 and TRBJ2-1, reads KAGVTQTPRYLIKTRGQQVTLSCSPISGHRSVSWYQQTPGQGLQFLFEYFSETQRNKGNFPGRFSGRQFSNSRSEMNVSTLELGDSALYLCASSLVAGGSNNEQFFGPGTRLTVL.

The chain links TRBV7-9 to TRBJ1-1; D is possibly TRBD1 (5 bases). Germline-derived CDR1 and CDR2 are SEHNR and FQNEAQ (reference sequence). The CDR3 totals 12 residues. V lost 2 bases and J 6 bases, leaving 7 bases between the germline ends. CDR3 coding DNA: TGTGCCAGCAGCTTACAGGGAGCTGAAGCTTTCTTT. This sequence encodes CASSLQGAEAFF.

The rearrangement links TRBV10-2 to TRBJ2-3, with D perhaps TRBD1 (6 bases). The germline V gene encodes CDR1 WSHSY and CDR2 SAAADI. The CDR3 runs to 15 residues. V was clipped by 3 bases and J by 6 bases, with 16 bases between them. CDR3 sequence reads: CASSDRGHDVDTQYF. The CDR3 DNA reads as TGCGCCAGCAGTGACAGGGGACACGACGTGGATACGCAGTATTTT.

The gene calls are TRBV5-6 and TRBJ2-7; D may be TRBD1 (5 bases). V gave up 3 bases and J gave up 5 bases, with 33 bases separating them. Looked up from germline, CDR1 is SGHDT and CDR2 is YYEEEE. CDR3 length equals 20 residues. CDR3 in DNA: TGTGCCAGCAGCTCTCTTGTGCAGCTGGGGCAGGCCCTACACCGGGACGAGCAGTACTTC. Translating gives CASSSLVQLGQALHRDEQYF.

The chain is built from TRBV7-2 and TRBJ2-2; 7 nucleotides match TRBD2. Germline CDR1 SGHTA, CDR2 FQGNSA. Trimming removed 5 bases from V and 0 bases from J; junction bases left unmatched: 3. CDR3 size: 15 residues. CDR3 sequence: CASSRDYSNTGELFF. In nucleotides, the CDR3 is TGTGCCAGCAGCCGGGACTATTCGAACACCGGGGAGCTGTTTTTT.

A few counts support this clonotype. This sequence joins TRBV12-3 or TRBV12-4 and TRBJ2-2; TRBD2 matches 7 bases. After removal of 7 bases from V and 2 bases from J, the junction contained 7 bases not matched to a gene. The CDR3 totals 15 residues. The CDR3 sequence is CASILSGPNTGELFF. DNA for the CDR3: TGTGCCAGCATTCTTAGCGGGCCCAACACCGGGGAGCTGTTTTTT.

The chain couples TRBV20-1 to TRBJ2-3; a weak D match, TRBD2 (6 bases). Trimming shortened V by 5 bases and J by 0 bases, and 15 bases separated the two germline ends. Germline CDR1 and CDR2: DFQATT and SNEGSKA (reference sequence). The CDR3 contains 15 residues. The CDR3 loop reads CSALNPSESTDTQYF. The CDR3 DNA follows: TGCAGTGCTCTCAACCCTAGCGAAAGCACAGATACGCAGTATTTT.

This clonotype has more than one count but fewer than ten. V usage is TRBV20-1 and J usage is TRBJ2-5; TRBD2 might be the D (5 bases). The CDR3 is 15 amino acids. Germline-derived CDR1 and CDR2 are DFQATT and SNEGSKA (reference sequence). V was shortened by 1 base and J by 5 bases, with 17 bases between the two germline ends. The CDR3 nucleotides are TGCAGTGCTAGAGGCCCGGGGAAAAGAGGGGAGACCCAGTACTTC. This translates into CSARGPGKRGETQYF.

This clonotype has at least ten counts. The V and J genes are TRBV12-5 and TRBJ2-1; TRBD2 aligns across 7 bases. The V gene end was trimmed by 4 bases and the J gene end by 7 bases; junction bases not matched to a gene: 10. Germline lookup yields CDR1 LGHNT and CDR2 FRNRAP. The CDR3 loop spans 15 amino acids. The CDR3 spells CASGSLAGGSNEQFF. CDR3 DNA sequence: TGTGCTAGTGGTTCTCTCGCGGGCGGGAGTAATGAGCAGTTCTTC. The full variable domain, its missing parts supplied by reference TRBV12-5 and TRBJ2-1, is DARVTQTPRHKVTEMGQEVTMRCQPILGHNTVFWYRQTMMQGLELLAYFRNRAPLDDSGMPKDRFSAEMPDATLATLKIQPSEPRDSAVYFCASGSLAGGSNEQFFGPGTRLTVL.

The V and J genes are TRBV20-1 and TRBJ2-7, with 9 nucleotides matching TRBD1. Germline V gene lookup returns CDR1 DFQATT and CDR2 SNEGSKA (reference sequence). The V and J ends lost 7 bases and 3 bases, in that order; junction bases with no gene match: 4. This CDR3 has 12 amino acids. This CDR3 is CSVGTGLYEQYF. CDR3 coding DNA: TGCAGTGTTGGGACAGGGCTCTACGAGCAGTACTTC.

This clonotype was detected only a few times. The chain recombines TRBV18 with TRBJ2-1, with a tentative D call TRBD2 (5 bases). The CDR3 consists of 15 residues. Trimming shortened V by 1 base and J by 9 bases, and 16 bases separated the two germline ends. Germline V gene sequence: CDR1 KGHSH, CDR2 LQKENI. CDR3 region: CASSPLNGVGSEQFF. The CDR3 DNA follows: TGTGCCAGCTCACCACTCAACGGGGTGGGTTCTGAGCAGTTCTTC.

This clonotype occurred a few times. V and J are TRBV3-1 and TRBJ1-6; D gene unclear. Trimming left V 1 base short and J 5 bases short, with 9 bases between. This CDR3 spans 15 amino acids. Germline CDR1 and CDR2: LGHDT and YNNKEL (reference sequence). CDR3 region: CASSQGTANNSPLHF. CDR3 DNA sequence: TGTGCCAGCAGCCAAGGTACAGCCAATAATTCACCCCTCCACTTT.

The rearrangement links TRBV3-1 to TRBJ1-1; D is possibly TRBD1 (5 bases). This CDR3 region has 18 residues. Germline-derived CDR1 and CDR2 are LGHDT and YNNKEL (reference sequence). V was shortened by 10 bases and J by 1 base, with 28 bases between the two germline ends. The CDR3 DNA is TGTGCCACCTGCCAAGATAGGGCTCATCAGGGCCCGAACACTGAAGCTTTCTTT. Its translation: CATCQDRAHQGPNTEAFF.

The chain recombines TRBV5-5 with TRBJ2-5; D remains unclear. The CDR3 runs to 14 residues. Germline V gene sequence: CDR1 SGHKS, CDR2 YYEKEE (reference sequence). Trimming removed 0 bases from V and 11 bases from J, with 17 bases in between. The CDR3 DNA is TGTGCCAGCAGCTTGGCCTATGGGAAGTCAGTTCAGTACTTC. Translating gives CASSLAYGKSVQYF.

This clonotype was found a few times. This chain links TRBV29-1 with TRBJ2-1; TRBD2 aligns across 10 bases. The germline V gene encodes CDR1 SQVTM and CDR2 ANQGSEA. With V trimmed by 2 bases and J by 4 bases, 2 bases remained unmatched. The CDR3 sequence is 14 residues long. The CDR3 spells CSVELAGVYNEQFF. CDR3 nucleotide sequence: TGCAGCGTTGAACTAGCGGGGGTATACAATGAGCAGTTCTTC.

The V gene is TRBV6-4, the J gene TRBJ2-1; weak D call: TRBD2 (6 bases). This CDR3 has 14 residues. Trimming shortened V by 3 bases and J by 7 bases, and 13 bases separated the two germline ends. Germline CDR1 and CDR2: MRHNA and SNTAGT. In nucleotides, the CDR3 is TGTGCCAGCAGTGAGCGGGAAGGGTTTAATGAGCAGTTCTTC. It is translated as CASSEREGFNEQFF.

CDR3 nucleotides: TGTGCCAGCAGTAATAGCTTTGAAGAGACCCAGTACTTC. This codes for CASSNSFEETQYF. V gene TRBV12-3 or TRBV12-4 combines with J gene TRBJ2-5; D is undetermined. V was clipped by 5 bases and J by 3 bases, with 10 bases between them. The CDR3 loop spans 13 amino acids.

This chain joins TRBV29-1 and TRBJ2-3; 13 nucleotides line up with TRBD2. Germline V CDR1 and CDR2: SQVTM, ANQGSEA. The CDR3 runs 15 residues. After removal of 5 bases from V and 6 bases from J, the junction contained 8 bases not matched to a gene. DNA of the CDR3: TGCAGCGTTCCTTGGGGACTAGCGGGGCCCGATACGCAGTATTTT. Translation gives CSVPWGLAGPDTQYF.